This is a list of T cell receptor beta chains from one sample in a study of CD8 T cells in ankylosing spondylitis. TCRdb redid the calling of the 5' RACE reads with MiXCR, one entry per CDR3 protein. The sample shows 500,000 or so distinct CDR3 sequences, approximately 5.3% of them seen only once. The sequenced material came from blood, either unsorted or a sorted T cell fraction (not recorded which). The origin of the receptors is a male donor with ankylosing spondylitis. Each CDR3 is given with its conserved first and last residue. A D gene is named only where the DNA matches it firmly. Clone size appears in some rows only: once, few, many, or a class for an expanded clone.

d_call j_call clone_size v_call cdr3_aa cdr3_nt
. TRBJ1-5 few TRBV5-1 CASSPSPGDQPQHF TGCGCCAGCAGCCCCAGCCCCGGGGATCAGCCCCAGCATTTT
. TRBJ1-1 many TRBV28 CASSFGGGPGVTEAFF TGTGCCAGCAGTTTTGGGGGTGGACCAGGGGTGACTGAAGCTTTCTTT
. TRBJ2-3 many TRBV4-3 CASSRGGIPTDTQYF TGCGCCAGCAGCCGGGGCGGGATACCCACAGATACGCAGTATTTT
. TRBJ1-4 many TRBV5-1 CASSPSGGRTNEKLFF TGCGCCAGCAGTCCCTCGGGGGGGCGGACTAATGAAAAACTGTTTTTT
. TRBJ1-2 many TRBV5-1 CASHNQGNLDYGYTF TGCGCCAGCCACAATCAGGGGAATCTCGACTATGGCTACACCTTC
TRBD1 TRBJ2-7 many TRBV7-9 CATPTGSEQYF TGTGCCACCCCGACAGGGAGCGAGCAGTACTTC
. TRBJ2-7 many TRBV29-1 CSVARAGRPYEQYF TGCAGCGTTGCGAGGGCAGGGCGACCCTACGAGCAGTACTTC
. TRBJ2-1 few TRBV5-1 CASSLVGWSSYNEQFF TGCGCCAGCAGCTTGGTGGGATGGTCCTCCTACAATGAGCAGTTCTTC
TRBD1 TRBJ2-7 many TRBV29-1 CSAEGQGAQEQYF TGCAGCGCCGAGGGACAGGGGGCGCAGGAGCAGTACTTC
TRBD1 TRBJ2-3 many TRBV9 CASSPPWDRGRPFTDTQYF TGTGCCAGCAGCCCCCCGTGGGACAGGGGTAGACCTTTTACAGATACGCAGTATTTT
. TRBJ2-7 many TRBV6-2/TRBV6-3 CASSDGRFPYEQYF TGTGCCAGCTCTGACGGGAGATTCCCCTACGAGCAGTACTTC
TRBD2 TRBJ2-5 few TRBV5-1 CASSPSPAGGRETQYF TGCGCCAGCAGCCCGAGCCCAGCGGGGGGGCGGGAGACCCAGTACTTC
TRBD1 TRBJ1-3 many TRBV5-8 CASSIDSGGGNTIYF TGTGCCAGCAGCATTGACTCAGGGGGAGGAAACACCATATATTTT
. TRBJ2-1 few TRBV20-1 CSAFPPRLANNEQFF TGCAGTGCTTTTCCCCCCCGGCTAGCAAACAATGAGCAGTTCTTC
TRBD2 TRBJ2-7 . TRBV10-3 CAISGGGPYEQYF TGTGCCATCAGTGGGGGGGGACCCTACGAGCAGTACTTC
. TRBJ2-1 many TRBV2 CASSAESEYEQFF TGTGCCAGCAGTGCCGAGTCGGAGTATGAGCAGTTCTTC
. TRBJ1-2 . TRBV28 CASSNSPGWDTHGYTF TGTGCCAGCAGTAACTCTCCCGGATGGGACACTCATGGCTACACCTTC
TRBD2 TRBJ2-2 . TRBV5-6 CANSFGGRASGELFF TGTGCCAACAGCTTTGGCGGGAGGGCCTCCGGGGAGCTGTTTTTT
TRBD1 TRBJ1-1 few TRBV20-1 CSAQRTGGTEAFF TGCAGTGCTCAACGGACAGGGGGCACTGAAGCTTTCTTT
. TRBJ2-5 few TRBV6-2/TRBV6-3 CASSYSSPAETQYF TGTGCCAGCAGTTACTCGAGCCCCGCTGAGACCCAGTACTTC
TRBD2 TRBJ2-2 . TRBV7-2 CASSSTSGRAVTGELFF TGTGCCAGCAGCTCGACTAGCGGGAGGGCCGTCACCGGGGAGCTGTTTTTT
. TRBJ2-2 many TRBV6-2/TRBV6-3 CASTGARELFF TGTGCCAGCACAGGGGCCCGGGAGCTGTTTTTT
. TRBJ1-5 many TRBV11-2 CASSLGVGNQPQHF TGTGCCAGCAGCTTGGGGGTGGGCAATCAGCCCCAGCATTTT
. TRBJ1-4 many TRBV12-3/TRBV12-4 CASSVYTTLFF TGTGCCAGCAGTGTATACACAACTTTGTTTTTT
. TRBJ1-1 many TRBV4-3 CASSQSGEAFF TGCGCCAGCAGCCAATCAGGGGAAGCTTTCTTT
. TRBJ2-1 many TRBV7-2 CASSLYVGGPHEQFF TGTGCCAGCAGCTTATACGTCGGGGGGCCGCATGAGCAGTTCTTC
TRBD1 TRBJ2-1 few TRBV7-6 CASSWTGTSSYNEQFF TGTGCCAGCAGCTGGACAGGGACCAGCTCCTACAATGAGCAGTTCTTC
. TRBJ2-1 many TRBV6-5 CASSYRAPRDGQFF TGTGCCAGCAGTTACCGGGCCCCCCGGGACGGACAGTTCTTC
TRBD2 TRBJ2-3 few TRBV10-3 CAISDLRAGGGGHADTQYF TGTGCCATCAGTGACCTTAGAGCGGGAGGGGGAGGGCACGCAGATACGCAGTATTTT
TRBD2 TRBJ2-7 . TRBV4-3 CASSQGGSYNEQYF TGCGCCAGCAGCCAGGGGGGGAGTTACAACGAGCAGTACTTC
. TRBJ2-5 many TRBV24-1 CATSGLGGTQETQYF TGTGCCACCAGTGGATTGGGCGGTACGCAAGAGACCCAGTACTTC
. TRBJ1-1 few TRBV28 CASSLSHRAPGAFF TGTGCCAGCAGTTTGTCGCACCGGGCCCCCGGGGCTTTCTTT
TRBD1 TRBJ2-3 . TRBV24-1 CATSDLVTGDGTDTQYF TGTGCCACCAGTGATCTCGTGACAGGGGATGGCACAGATACGCAGTATTTT
. TRBJ1-1 many TRBV5-1 CASSLPFGGTEAFF TGCGCCAGCAGCTTGCCTTTTGGGGGCACTGAAGCTTTCTTT
. TRBJ2-2 many TRBV27 CASSLLVETRELFF TGTGCCAGCAGTTTACTTGTCGAAACCAGGGAGCTGTTTTTT
. TRBJ2-3 many TRBV5-6 CASGSANTDTQYF TGTGCCAGCGGATCCGCCAACACAGATACGCAGTATTTT
TRBD2 TRBJ2-3 many TRBV7-2 CASSTSVPDTQYF TGTGCCAGCAGCACTAGCGTCCCAGATACGCAGTATTTT
. TRBJ1-5 many TRBV20-1 CSAQWTDQPQHF TGCAGTGCTCAGTGGACTGATCAGCCCCAGCATTTT
. TRBJ1-2 few TRBV7-2 CASSWGRLYGYTF TGTGCCAGCAGCTGGGGACGGTTATATGGCTACACCTTC
TRBD1 TRBJ1-5 . TRBV6-2/TRBV6-3 CASSDRVIQPQHF TGTGCCAGCAGCGACAGGGTCATTCAGCCCCAGCATTTT
TRBD1 TRBJ1-6 many TRBV12-3/TRBV12-4 CASTSGTGNSPLHF TGTGCCAGCACGTCTGGGACAGGGAATTCACCCCTCCACTTT
. TRBJ2-5 many TRBV20-1 CSARRRVGQETQYF TGCAGTGCTAGACGCCGGGTAGGGCAAGAGACCCAGTACTTC
. TRBJ1-1 many TRBV7-9 CASSLGRGTNTEAFF TGTGCCAGCAGCTTAGGTAGGGGTACGAACACTGAAGCTTTCTTT
TRBD2 TRBJ2-1 few TRBV13 CASSPRASGRTYNEQFF TGTGCCAGCAGTCCGAGGGCTAGCGGGAGGACTTACAATGAGCAGTTCTTC
. TRBJ2-4 many TRBV7-9 CASREYAGGGDQYF TGTGCCAGCAGGGAATACGCTGGGGGGGGCGACCAGTACTTC
. TRBJ1-1 many TRBV5-1 CASSLTRAGTEAFF TGCGCCAGCAGCTTGACGAGGGCAGGCACTGAAGCTTTCTTT
. TRBJ2-7 few TRBV14 CASSQVVPGEQYF TGTGCCAGCAGCCAAGTTGTACCAGGCGAGCAGTACTTC
. TRBJ2-7 many TRBV5-1 CASSLAGRREQYF TGCGCCAGCAGCTTGGCCGGTCGGCGCGAGCAGTACTTC
. TRBJ2-3 many TRBV5-1 CASSLQGDRDTQYF TGCGCCAGCAGCTTACAGGGAGATCGGGATACGCAGTATTTT